Ten or more counts support the clone carrying this T cell receptor (beta chain). Its specificity is not known. V was shortened by 5 bases and J by 0 bases, with 14 bases between the two germline ends. In germline, CDR1 is MDHEN, CDR2 SYDVKM. There are 16 residues in the CDR3. The genomic DNA TCR beta CDR3 region underwent two rounds of multiplex PCR. Primers targeting each individual TRBV and TRBJ gene were applied in first-round PCR. TCRdb re-called the multiplex PCR reads with MiXCR, one entry per CDR3 protein. The top ten hold about 7.5% of the sample, which has 59,000 or so distinct CDR3 sequences, approximately 25% seen once. This sample stems from a study of prognosis after radiotherapy for stage I lung cancer. In the study overall: Concurrent therapy was not administered with stereotactic body radiotherapy to any patient.

Study-wide results and limits: There was no determination made of whether the expanded TCR clones were tumor-specific. In patients who developed distant metastases, Shannon entropy measured after stereotactic body radiation therapy was lower, and baseline Shannon entropy was not associated with metastases. Metastatic and non-metastatic patients reportedly diverged in TRBV and TRBJ gene usage.

The rearrangement uses TRBV28 and TRBJ2-1; D ambiguous. The sequencing used PBMCs, collected before or after stereotactic body radiation therapy (not recorded which). The TCR sequence derives from a donor at least 50 years old with non-small cell lung cancer. CDR3 in DNA: TGTGCCAGCAGTCAACCTACCGTATCCTCCTACAATGAGCAGTTCTTC. Translated: CASSQPTVSSYNEQFF.